This TCR beta chain was recovered during a study of read filtering for tumor transcriptome and immune sequencing. Study details: Revised staging placed eight or nine patients in R-ISS I, 15 to 20 in II, six or seven in III. IR-seq gave about 3.5 to 10.27 million TCR reads per sample; RNA-seq gave roughly 75 to 1,400. Transcriptome libraries were built from DNase-treated RNA.

The library was built from roughly 400 ng RNA with molecular barcoded adaptors for alpha/delta and beta/gamma chains. From the reads, TCRdb called clonotypes with MiXCR, one entry per CDR3 protein. This sample carries tens of thousands of distinct CDR3 sequences, about 22% of them seen once, and the ten largest clones take roughly 10%. In this sample, this clonotype turned up many times. The CDR3 spans 14 residues. The ends were cut back, 7 bases at V and 6 bases at J, with 21 bases in the middle. Per the germline V gene, CDR1 is DFQATT and CDR2 is SNEGSKA (reference sequence). The clonotype was recovered from a donor older than 35 with multiple myeloma. The sequenced sample was a population of CD138-negative cells sorted from bone marrow. The J gene is TRBJ1-2, the V gene TRBV20-1; weak D call: TRBD1 (6 bases). CDR3 sequence reads: CSEGVQEVKDGYTF. CDR3 in DNA: TGCAGTGAGGGGGTTCAGGAAGTGAAGGATGGCTACACCTTC.